A selection of T cell receptor beta chains follows, all from one sample in a study of PD-1 blockade in mismatch repair-deficient tumors. Measured with immunoSEQ multiplex PCR; TCRdb has only the in-frame clones, and not every one. The table shows roughly 120,000 clones, with around 80% occurring only once. This material consisted of peripheral blood, taken about 13 months after starting pembrolizumab. All receptors come from an adult with mismatch repair-deficient cancer. Both conserved end residues are part of each CDR3. The D gene is left open where the match is weak. The size field is filled for only some rows; it gives once, few, many or a size class.

d_gene	v_gene	abundance	j_gene	CDR3aa	CDR3nt
TRBD1	TRBV5-1	NA	TRBJ1-1	CASSYGQGGNTEAFF	TGCGCCAGCAGCTACGGACAGGGGGGGAACACTGAAGCTTTCTTT
NA	TRBV27	NA	TRBJ2-7	CASSLRGFFLDEQYF	TGTGCCAGCAGTCTTCGGGGGTTTTTTTTGGATGAGCAGTACTTC
NA	TRBV20-1	NA	TRBJ1-3	CSAGENTIYF	TGCAGTGCCGGAGAAAACACCATATATTTT
TRBD1	TRBV5-1	NA	TRBJ1-2	CASSLYPLDRGGGYTF	TGCGCCAGCAGCCTATACCCTCTCGACAGGGGAGGAGGCTACACCTTC
NA	TRBV7-2	NA	TRBJ2-5	CASTGGYQETQYF	TGTGCCAGCACCGGTGGGTACCAAGAGACCCAGTACTTC
NA	TRBV11-1	NA	TRBJ2-2	CASSPGGGDTGELFF	TGTGCCAGCAGCCCTGGGGGCGGAGACACCGGGGAGCTGTTTTTT
TRBD2	TRBV11-2	NA	TRBJ2-1	CASSQGLAGAIHNEQFF	TGTGCCAGCAGCCAGGGACTAGCGGGAGCTATACACAATGAGCAGTTCTTC
NA	TRBV11-2	NA	TRBJ2-1	CASSLGQGNEQFF	TGTGCCAGCAGCTTAGGGCAGGGGAATGAGCAGTTCTTC
NA	TRBV5-8	NA	TRBJ2-1	CASSLIKGHGYNEQFF	TGTGCCAGCAGCTTGATAAAGGGACACGGTTACAATGAGCAGTTCTTC
NA	TRBV4-1	NA	TRBJ2-7	CASSQERIPGEQYF	TGCGCCAGCAGCCAAGAACGCATTCCGGGCGAGCAGTACTTC
TRBD2	TRBV11-3	NA	TRBJ2-5	CASSPRVASGSLETQYF	TGTGCCAGCAGCCCCCGGGTTGCGAGCGGGAGTCTGGAGACCCAGTACTTC
TRBD2	TRBV7-6	NA	TRBJ2-1	CASSTPPSGGEQFF	TGTGCCAGCAGCACCCCCCCTAGCGGGGGAGAGCAGTTCTTC
NA	TRBV19	once	TRBJ2-7	CASSRTVAYEQYF	TGTGCCAGTAGCAGGACAGTAGCCTACGAGCAGTACTTC
NA	TRBV4-3	NA	TRBJ2-1	CASSQDTGNNEQFF	TGCGCCAGCAGCCAAGATACAGGGAACAATGAGCAGTTCTTC
NA	TRBV18	NA	TRBJ1-2	CASSHEANYGYTF	TGTGCCAGCTCTCACGAAGCCAACTATGGCTACACCTTC
TRBD1	TRBV2	once	TRBJ2-7	CASSPDRVLTYEQYF	TGTGCCAGCAGCCCCGACAGGGTTTTAACCTACGAGCAGTACTTC
TRBD1	TRBV7-6	NA	TRBJ2-7	CASSQGQGTGEQYF	TGTGCCAGCAGCCAGGGACAGGGGACAGGCGAGCAGTACTTC
TRBD1	TRBV6-1	NA	TRBJ1-3	CASRTDRVNGNTIYF	TGTGCCAGCAGGACGGACAGGGTGAATGGAAACACCATATATTTT
TRBD2	TRBV6-5	NA	TRBJ2-7	CASSYSILAGPYEQYF	TGTGCCAGCAGTTACTCGATCCTAGCGGGGCCCTACGAGCAGTACTTC
NA	TRBV6-1	NA	TRBJ2-7	CASMYGDEQYF	TGTGCCAGCATGTACGGGGACGAGCAGTACTTC
NA	TRBV30	NA	TRBJ1-1	CAWREAVNTEAFF	TGTGCCTGGAGAGAAGCCGTGAACACTGAAGCTTTCTTT
NA	TRBV6-5	NA	TRBJ2-2	CASTDVANTGELFF	TGTGCCAGCACGGACGTCGCGAACACCGGGGAGCTGTTTTTT
TRBD1	TRBV29-1	NA	TRBJ1-2	CSVDTGDHGYTF	TGCAGCGTCGATACAGGGGACCATGGCTACACCTTC
NA	TRBV19	NA	TRBJ2-7	CASHRAGHQEQYF	TGTGCCAGTCACAGGGCAGGCCACCAGGAGCAGTACTTC
TRBD1	TRBV5-5	NA	TRBJ1-2	CASSFALDRDSFHYTF	TGTGCCAGCAGCTTCGCCCTTGACCGGGACAGCTTTCACTACACCTTC
TRBD2	TRBV4-1	NA	TRBJ2-7	CASSQAVLAGGSYEQYF	TGCGCCAGCAGCCAAGCGGTGCTAGCGGGAGGCTCCTACGAGCAGTACTTC
TRBD1	TRBV4-1	NA	TRBJ1-2	CASSPTPGQLIHGYTF	TGCGCCAGCAGCCCAACCCCGGGACAGCTAATTCATGGCTACACCTTC
NA	TRBV5-1	NA	TRBJ2-5	CASSLTSPRETQYF	TGCGCCAGCAGCTTGACTAGCCCCAGAGAGACCCAGTACTTC
NA	TRBV5-1	NA	TRBJ1-1	CASSSYEMNTEAFF	TGCGCCAGCAGCTCCTACGAGATGAACACTGAAGCTTTCTTT
NA	TRBV10-1	NA	TRBJ2-1	CASSLSGGNEQFF	TGCGCCAGCAGCCTGAGTGGAGGCAATGAGCAGTTCTTC
NA	TRBV11-2	NA	TRBJ2-4	CASSFVGQTSPKNIQYF	TGTGCCAGCAGCTTCGTTGGACAGACGTCACCCAAAAACATTCAGTACTTC
TRBD1	TRBV2	once	TRBJ1-4	CASRQDRALEKLFF	TGTGCCAGCAGACAGGACAGGGCCCTAGAAAAACTGTTTTTT
NA	TRBV7-8	NA	TRBJ1-1	CASSLRANTEAFF	TGTGCCAGCAGCTTGAGGGCGAACACTGAAGCTTTCTTT
TRBD1	TRBV19	few	TRBJ1-2	CASSAPNRGGYTF	TGTGCCAGTAGTGCTCCCAACAGGGGTGGCTACACCTTC
NA	TRBV27	NA	TRBJ2-2	CASSLERLANTGELFF	TGTGCCAGCAGTTTAGAGCGGCTAGCGAACACCGGGGAGCTGTTTTTT
NA	TRBV7-2	NA	TRBJ1-2	CASSLSRLVYGYTF	TGTGCCAGCAGCTTAAGTAGGTTGGTCTATGGCTACACCTTC
NA	TRBV7-3	NA	TRBJ1-1	CASSLGFEGSEAFF	TGTGCCAGCAGCTTAGGGTTCGAGGGGTCTGAAGCTTTCTTT
TRBD1	TRBV19	NA	TRBJ1-1	CASSIQGARTEAFF	TGTGCCAGTAGTATACAGGGGGCTCGGACTGAAGCTTTCTTT
TRBD1	TRBV7-6	NA	TRBJ2-7	CASSLGQGLYEQYF	TGTGCCAGCAGCTTAGGACAGGGCCTCTACGAGCAGTACTTC
TRBD1	TRBV6-1	once	TRBJ1-5	CASSRTGIMQPQHF	TGTGCCAGCAGTCGGACAGGTATCATGCAGCCCCAGCATTTT
NA	TRBV7-8	NA	TRBJ1-1	CASSPYMNTEAFF	TGTGCCAGCAGCCCCTACATGAACACTGAAGCTTTCTTT
NA	TRBV7-3	NA	TRBJ2-1	CASSLFASPNEQFF	TGTGCCAGCAGCTTATTCGCTAGTCCCAATGAGCAGTTCTTC
TRBD2	TRBV5-6	NA	TRBJ2-3	CASSSPPSGPSTDTQYF	TGTGCCAGCAGCTCTCCCCCTAGCGGGCCCAGCACAGATACGCAGTATTTT
NA	TRBV6-1	NA	TRBJ2-3	CASRATGRGTDTQYF	TGTGCCAGCAGAGCCACAGGGAGAGGGACAGATACGCAGTATTTT
TRBD2	TRBV7-6	NA	TRBJ2-1	CASSPRSSGSIYNEQFF	TGTGCCAGCAGCCCCAGGTCTAGCGGGAGCATATACAATGAGCAGTTCTTC
NA	TRBV7-6	NA	TRBJ1-5	CASSSHNGPQHF	TGTGCCAGCAGCTCCCACAATGGGCCCCAGCATTTT
TRBD1	TRBV29-1	NA	TRBJ1-2	CSVDSPDREGGYTF	TGCAGCGTGGATAGCCCCGACAGGGAGGGGGGCTACACCTTC
NA	TRBV5-4	few	TRBJ1-3	CASSLQKSGNTIYF	TGTGCCAGCAGCTTGCAAAAGTCCGGAAACACCATATATTTT
NA	TRBV5-4	NA	TRBJ2-1	CASSPGGLVYFF	TGTGCCAGCAGCCCAGGGGGACTAGTGTATTTCTTC
NA	TRBV6-5	NA	TRBJ2-7	CASSSDHGAANEQYF	TGTGCCAGCAGTTCCGACCATGGAGCGGCCAACGAGCAGTACTTC